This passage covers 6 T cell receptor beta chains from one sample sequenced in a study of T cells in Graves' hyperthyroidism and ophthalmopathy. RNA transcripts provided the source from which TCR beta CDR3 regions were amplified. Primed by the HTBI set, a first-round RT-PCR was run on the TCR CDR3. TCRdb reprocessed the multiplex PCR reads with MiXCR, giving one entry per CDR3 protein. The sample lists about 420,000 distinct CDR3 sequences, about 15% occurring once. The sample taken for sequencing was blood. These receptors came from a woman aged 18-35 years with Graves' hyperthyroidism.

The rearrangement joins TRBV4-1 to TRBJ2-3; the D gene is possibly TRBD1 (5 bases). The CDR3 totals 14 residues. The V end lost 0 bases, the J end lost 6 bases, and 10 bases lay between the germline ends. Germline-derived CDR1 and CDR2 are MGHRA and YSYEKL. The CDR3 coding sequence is TGCGCCAGCAGCCAAGATGGGTCAGGGGATACGCAGTATTTT. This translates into CASSQDGSGDTQYF.

CDR3 bases: TGCAGTGCTAGAGGCCCACTAGCCACAGATACGCAGTATTTT. It encodes CSARGPLATDTQYF. The rearrangement uses TRBV20-1 and TRBJ2-3, with a tentative D call TRBD2 (6 bases). The CDR3 spans 14 residues. The V gene's germline CDR1 is DFQATT and CDR2 SNEGSKA (reference sequence). Trimming removed 1 base at V and 2 bases at J, with 10 bases between.

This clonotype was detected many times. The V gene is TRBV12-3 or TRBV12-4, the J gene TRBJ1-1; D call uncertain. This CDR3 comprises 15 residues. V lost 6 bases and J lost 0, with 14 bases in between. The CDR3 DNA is TGTGCCAGCAGCCCCGGACCGAGTATGAACACTGAAGCTTTCTTT. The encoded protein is CASSPGPSMNTEAFF.

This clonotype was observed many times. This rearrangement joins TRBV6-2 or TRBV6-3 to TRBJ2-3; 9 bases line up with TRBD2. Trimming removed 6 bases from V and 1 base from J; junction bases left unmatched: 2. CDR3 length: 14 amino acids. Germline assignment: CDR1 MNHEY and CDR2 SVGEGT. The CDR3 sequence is CASRVAGGTDTQYF. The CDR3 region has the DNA TGTGCCAGCAGAGTAGCGGGGGGCACAGATACGCAGTATTTT.

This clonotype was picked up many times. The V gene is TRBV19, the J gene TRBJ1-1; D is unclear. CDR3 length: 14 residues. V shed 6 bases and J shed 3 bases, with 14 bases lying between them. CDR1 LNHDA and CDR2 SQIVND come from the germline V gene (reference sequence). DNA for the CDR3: TGTGCCAGTAGAAAGGCGGGATCGGACACTGAAGCTTTCTTT. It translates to CASRKAGSDTEAFF.

The CDR3 loop is CAISESTGLGGYTF. The CDR3 DNA is TGTGCCATCAGTGAGTCAACCGGGCTGGGGGGCTACACCTTC. This rearrangement joins TRBV10-3 to TRBJ1-2; no clear D. CDR3 size: 14 residues. V was cut by 0 bases and J by 8 bases, with 13 bases left in between. The germline gives CDR1 ENHRY, CDR2 SYGVKD.